The clone carrying this T cell receptor (beta chain) was observed a few times. Its target is unknown. This specimen belongs to a study of identical twins. The study's findings and limits: Cord blood's abundant beta clonotypes had fewer insertions, unlike memory repertoires.

Each CDR3 protein gets one entry after TCRdb re-called the 5' RACE reads with MiXCR. The sample consists of roughly 290,000 distinct CDR3 sequences, just under 9.5% of them appearing once. In germline, CDR1 is SQVTM, CDR2 ANQGSEA. The V and J ends lost 5 bases and 6 bases respectively, with 5 bases between them. This CDR3 is built from 10 residues. A further study also used this sample, focusing on yellow fever vaccine responses in identical twins.

The receptor was isolated from a woman in her late teens or twenties in good health. The chain employs TRBV29-1 and TRBJ2-1, with no clear D. The material sequenced was CD8+ T cells sorted from blood. CDR3 sequence reads: CSVKGNEQFF. The CDR3 DNA sequence: TGCAGCGTTAAAGGCAATGAGCAGTTCTTC.